The clone carrying this T cell receptor beta chain was detected many times. Time point described: sample taken at primary tumor resection. Whole RNA was taken from tumor, nontumor lung or frozen PBMC; it was then sequenced unsorted. The data belong to a study of spatial heterogeneity in lung cancer. Looking at the study overall: The count of detected beta-chain sequences consistently exceeded that of alpha-chain sequences.

Every TCR cDNA molecule bore its own unique molecular identifier. TCRdb re-derived calls from the 5' RACE reads in MiXCR, one entry per CDR3 protein. The table includes 23,000 or so distinct CDR3 sequences, about 4.3% detected once. The CDR3 loop spans 15 amino acids. Germline CDR1 is MNHEY and CDR2 is SMNVEV (reference sequence). Trimming stripped 8 bases from V and 5 bases from J, with 21 bases between. Sample: PBMCs, taken at surgery. This sequence joins TRBV27 and TRBJ2-5, with D perhaps assigned TRBD1 or TRBD2 (6 bases each). The sequence came from a male donor with early-stage non-small cell lung cancer. CDR3 nucleotides: TGTGCCAGCCGGGGGCAAGGGCGTGGAGGGGAGACCCAGTACTTC. Its protein product is CASRGQGRGGETQYF.